A single T cell receptor beta chain is shown here with its context. Germline V CDR1 and CDR2: SNHLY, FYNNEI. Trimming at V came to 7 bases and at J to 1 base, leaving 8 bases not matched to a gene. CDR3 length: 15 residues. The sample belongs to a study of blood T cell repertoires in COVID-19. Whole-study context: T cells, B-cell-depleted T cells, or PBMCs provided the cDNA or gDNA that served as material.

TCRdb's copy holds only in-frame clones and misses some; the assay was immunoSEQ multiplex PCR. The data contain more than 130,000 clones, 85% to 90% of them singletons. The receptor was derived from a man between 50 and 59 years old with active or convalescent COVID-19. This chain joins TRBV2 and TRBJ2-3, with 7 bases aligning to TRBD1. Specimen: peripheral blood. Here the CDR3 reads CASNVIGQGTDTQYF. CDR3 in DNA: TGTGCCAGCAATGTCATTGGACAGGGCACAGATACGCAGTATTTT.